The rows below give T cell receptor beta chains drawn from one sample of a study of T-cell memory formation after mild COVID-19. TCRdb called the 5' RACE reads again in MiXCR, with one record for every CDR3 protein. The sample lists around 300,000 distinct CDR3 sequences, over 10% occurring once. The source material was PBMCs or a T cell subset sorted from them (not recorded which). These receptors all come from a man in his late teens or twenties who had mild COVID-19 (a few samples of this study predate the infection). Cell type and time point are not known. The CDR3 runs from the conserved cysteine through the conserved F or W. The order of the fields is J gene, clone size, V gene, D gene, CDR3 DNA, CDR3 protein. A D gene is named only where the DNA matches it firmly. Rows give clone size only sometimes, using once, few, many, or a class for an expanded clone.

>TRBJ2-5|-|TRBV27|-
TGTGCCAGCAGTCATAACAGGGTTGTCGTTGAGACCCAGTACTTC
CASSHNRVVVETQYF
>TRBJ1-3|few|TRBV25-1|-
TGTGCCAGCAGTAGCAGCGCCAGGGCTGGAAACACCATATATTTT
CASSSSARAGNTIYF
>TRBJ1-2|-|TRBV24-1|-
TGCGCCACCAGTGTCCCACTCCTGTCCAACTATGGCTACACCTTC
CATSVPLLSNYGYTF
>TRBJ1-5|-|TRBV20-1|-
TGCAGTGCAACCGAGGGTTTTCGGTCGAGGAGGGCTCAGCCCCAGCATTTT
CSATEGFRSRRAQPQHF
>TRBJ2-5|-|TRBV5-1|-
TGCGCCAGCAGCACAGGGACTGCCAGTGAGACCCAGTACTTC
CASSTGTASETQYF
>TRBJ2-1|few|TRBV6-2/TRBV6-3|TRBD2
TGTGCCAGCAGTTTCGGGACTAGTGGAGGTCCTGGTAAACCGAGCTCCTACAATGAGCAGTTCTTC
CASSFGTSGGPGKPSSYNEQFF
>TRBJ2-1|-|TRBV4-1|-
TGCGCCAGCAGCCCGTACAGGGGACTTTACAATGAGCAGTCCTTC
CASSPYRGLYNEQSF
>TRBJ1-6|-|TRBV12-3/TRBV12-4|-
TGTGCCAGCAGCCCCATATGGGCGGGTCCTTTTTCACCCCTCCACTTT
CASSPIWAGPFSPLHF
>TRBJ1-1|many|TRBV5-1|-
TGCGCCAGCAGCCCGAGGACAGCGAACACTGAAGCTTTCTTT
CASSPRTANTEAFF
>TRBJ2-3|few|TRBV20-1|TRBD2
TGCAGTGCCGAGAGGCGTCTAGCGGGGGAGGATACGCAGTATTTT
CSAERRLAGEDTQYF
>TRBJ2-1|many|TRBV29-1|-
TGCAGCGTTGAAGATCGGTACCCTGAGCAGTTCTTC
CSVEDRYPEQFF
>TRBJ1-5|few|TRBV7-9|-
TGTGCCAGCAGCTTAGATACTCAGCCCCAGCATTTT
CASSLDTQPQHF
>TRBJ1-2|few|TRBV12-3/TRBV12-4|TRBD1
TGTGCCAGCAGTCAGATCAGGGGGCCCGCTGGCTACACCTTC
CASSQIRGPAGYTF
>TRBJ1-1|few|TRBV5-1|-
TGCGCCAGCAGCTTGGAAGGGCGGGGGTCCAGGGGCACTGAAGCTTTCTTT
CASSLEGRGSRGTEAFF
>TRBJ1-2|few|TRBV10-3|TRBD1
TGTGCCATCAGAACCCCGGACAGGGTAGAGGGCTACACCTTC
CAIRTPDRVEGYTF
>TRBJ1-4|few|TRBV5-1|-
TGCGCCAGCAGACTGACGTCAGGACCACGGACCCCAACTAATGAAAAACTGTTTTTT
CASRLTSGPRTPTNEKLFF
>TRBJ1-6|few|TRBV15|TRBD1
TGTGCCACCAGCAGAGACAGGGGGAATTCACCCCTCCACTTT
CATSRDRGNSPLHF
>TRBJ2-1|-|TRBV5-5|-
TGTGCCAGCAGCGATATGGGGGCGGGACACTACAATGAGCAGTTCTTC
CASSDMGAGHYNEQFF